These 3 T cell receptor beta chains originate from one sample sequenced in a study of naive and memory T cell subsets. These TCRs are of unknown antigen specificity. Study findings and constraints: Possibly reflecting memory cells re-expressing CD45RA, a few larger clonotypes occurred in naive repertoires, especially CD8.

Two oligonucleotides, mixed equimolar, formed the beta constant-region primer covering TRBC1 and TRBC2. The ligated cDNA underwent four PCR rounds using SP2 and nested alpha and beta constant-region primers. Each CDR3 protein gets one entry after TCRdb re-called the UMI-ligation and nested PCR reads with MiXCR. The sample contains 95,000 to 110,000 distinct CDR3 sequences, approximately 15% of which appear only once. Sequencing was carried out using naive CD8+ T cells from blood. The receptors here all came from a human donor in good health.

V and J are TRBV6-5 and TRBJ2-5; perhaps TRBD1 as D (6 bases). Looked up from germline, CDR1 is MNHEY and CDR2 is SVGAGI. The CDR3 has 15 amino acids. Trimming removed 2 bases at V and 4 bases at J, with 14 bases between. The CDR3 loop is CASSYTGTDGETQYF. The CDR3 region has the DNA TGTGCCAGCAGTTACACAGGGACCGACGGAGAGACCCAGTACTTC.

The chain uses TRBV7-9 and TRBJ2-7, with 7 bases aligning to TRBD1. Germline loops: CDR1 SEHNR, CDR2 FQNEAQ (reference sequence). The J segment lost 3 bases and the V segment lost 9 bases, leaving 8 bases of the junction unmatched. This CDR3 comprises 13 residues. The CDR3 DNA sequence: TGTGCCAGTATGACAGGGAATGACTACGAGCAGTACTTC. Protein sequence: CASMTGNDYEQYF.

The V and J genes are TRBV7-9 and TRBJ1-5, with 9 bases matching TRBD1. This CDR3 comprises 16 residues. The ends lost 5 bases at V and 0 bases at J; junction bases unmatched: 5. The germline V gene has CDR1 SEHNR and CDR2 FQNEAQ (reference sequence). The CDR3 is CASSPGTGSSNQPQHF. In DNA, the CDR3 is TGTGCCAGCAGCCCGGGGACAGGGTCTAGCAATCAGCCCCAGCATTTT.